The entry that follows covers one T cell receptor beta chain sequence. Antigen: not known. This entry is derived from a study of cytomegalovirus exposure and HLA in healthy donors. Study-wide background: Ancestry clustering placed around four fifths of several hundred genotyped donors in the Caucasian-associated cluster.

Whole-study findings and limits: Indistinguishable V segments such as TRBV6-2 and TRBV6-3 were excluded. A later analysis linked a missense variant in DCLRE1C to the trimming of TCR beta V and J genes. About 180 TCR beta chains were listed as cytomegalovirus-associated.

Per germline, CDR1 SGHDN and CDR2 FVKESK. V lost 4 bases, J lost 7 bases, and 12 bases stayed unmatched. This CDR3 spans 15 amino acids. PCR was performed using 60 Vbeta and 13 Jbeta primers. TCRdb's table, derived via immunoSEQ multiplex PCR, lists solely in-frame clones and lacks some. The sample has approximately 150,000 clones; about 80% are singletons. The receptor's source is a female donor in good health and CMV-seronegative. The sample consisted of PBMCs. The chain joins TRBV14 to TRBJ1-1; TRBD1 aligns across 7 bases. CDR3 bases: TGTGCCAGCAGCCGTGGAAGGGACAGAATCTTTGAAGCTTTCTTT. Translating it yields CASSRGRDRIFEAFF.